The source of this T cell receptor beta chain is a study of regulatory T cells in long-lasting Graves disease. This clonotype came up a few times. The time point: newly diagnosed GD, antithyroid drugs for less than 3 months. Extracted RNA from PBMCs served as the source of the TCR library. Assembly of TCR beta libraries relied on iRepertoire HTBI primers together with Arm-PCR of CDR3 regions. In TCRdb, the multiplex PCR reads were re-called with MiXCR into one record per CDR3 protein. The sample has about 430,000 distinct CDR3 sequences; around 16% are singletons. Trimming shortened V by 0 bases and J by 4 bases, and 4 bases separated the two germline ends. The CDR3 has 12 residues. The germline V gene encodes CDR1 DFQATT and CDR2 SNEGSKA (reference sequence). The same data also went into a second study, on T cells in Graves' hyperthyroidism and ophthalmopathy.

The clonotype was recovered from a woman in her forties with Graves disease. The chain couples TRBV20-1 to TRBJ1-3; D is ambiguous. Sequencing was performed on peripheral blood mononuclear cells (PBMCs), taken at new diagnosis, from a patient treated with antithyroid drugs. CDR3 nucleotides: TGCAGTGCTAGAGATCAAGGAAACACCATATATTTT. This translates into CSARDQGNTIYF.